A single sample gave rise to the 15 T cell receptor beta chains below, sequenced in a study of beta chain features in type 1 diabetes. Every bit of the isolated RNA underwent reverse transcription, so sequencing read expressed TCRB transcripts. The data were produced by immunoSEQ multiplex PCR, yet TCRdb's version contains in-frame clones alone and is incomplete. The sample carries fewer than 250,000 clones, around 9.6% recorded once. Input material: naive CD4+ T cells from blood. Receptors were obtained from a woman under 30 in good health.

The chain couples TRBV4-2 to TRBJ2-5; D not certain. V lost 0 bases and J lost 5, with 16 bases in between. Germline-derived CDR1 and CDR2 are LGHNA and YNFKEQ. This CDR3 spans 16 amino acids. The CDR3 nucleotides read TGTGCCAGCAGCCAAGATGCCCCCCCAGGTCGGGAGACCCAGTACTTC. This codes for CASSQDAPPGRETQYF.

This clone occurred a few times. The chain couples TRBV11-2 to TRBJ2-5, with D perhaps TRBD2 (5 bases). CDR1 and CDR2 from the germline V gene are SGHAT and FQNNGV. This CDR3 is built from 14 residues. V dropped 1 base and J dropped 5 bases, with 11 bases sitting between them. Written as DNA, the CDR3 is TGTGCCAGCAGCTTAGTACTAGTACGGGAGACCCAGTACTTC. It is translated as CASSLVLVRETQYF.

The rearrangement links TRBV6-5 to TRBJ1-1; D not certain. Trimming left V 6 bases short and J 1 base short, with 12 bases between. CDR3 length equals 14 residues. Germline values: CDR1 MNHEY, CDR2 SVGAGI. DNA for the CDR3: TGTGCCAGCAGGCGTGACTCGGGGAACACTGAAGCTTTCTTT. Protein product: CASRRDSGNTEAFF.

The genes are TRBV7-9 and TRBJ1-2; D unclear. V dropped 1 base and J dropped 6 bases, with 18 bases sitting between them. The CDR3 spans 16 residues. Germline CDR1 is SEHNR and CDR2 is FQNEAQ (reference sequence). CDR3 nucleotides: TGTGCCAGCAGCTTAGAGGCCCGGGTCCGCGGCCATGGCTACACCTTC. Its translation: CASSLEARVRGHGYTF.

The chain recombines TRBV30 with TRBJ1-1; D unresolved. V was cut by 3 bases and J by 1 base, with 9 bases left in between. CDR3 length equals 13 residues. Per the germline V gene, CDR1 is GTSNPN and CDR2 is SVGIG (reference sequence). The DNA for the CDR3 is TGTGCCTGGAGCGATAACAAGAACACTGAAGCTTTCTTT. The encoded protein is CAWSDNKNTEAFF.

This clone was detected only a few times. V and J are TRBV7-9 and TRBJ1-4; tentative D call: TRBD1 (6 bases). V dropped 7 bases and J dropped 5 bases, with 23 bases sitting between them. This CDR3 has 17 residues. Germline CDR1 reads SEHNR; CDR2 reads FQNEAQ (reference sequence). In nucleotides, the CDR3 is TGTGCCAGCACCCCACCCGAGGTGAGGGGGTACAATGAAAAACTGTTTTTT. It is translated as CASTPPEVRGYNEKLFF.

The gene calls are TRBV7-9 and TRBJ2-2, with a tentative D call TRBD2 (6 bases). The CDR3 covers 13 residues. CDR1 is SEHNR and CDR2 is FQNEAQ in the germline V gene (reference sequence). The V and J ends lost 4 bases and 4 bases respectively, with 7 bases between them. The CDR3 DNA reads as TGTGCCAGCAGCTCCGGGGGCACCGGGGAGCTGTTTTTT. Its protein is CASSSGGTGELFF.

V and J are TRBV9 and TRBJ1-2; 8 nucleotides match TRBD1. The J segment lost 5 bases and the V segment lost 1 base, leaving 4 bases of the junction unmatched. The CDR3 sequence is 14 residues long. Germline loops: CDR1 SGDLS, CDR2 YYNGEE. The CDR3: CASSVQGAQYGYTF. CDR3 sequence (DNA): TGTGCCAGCAGCGTACAGGGGGCGCAGTATGGCTACACCTTC.

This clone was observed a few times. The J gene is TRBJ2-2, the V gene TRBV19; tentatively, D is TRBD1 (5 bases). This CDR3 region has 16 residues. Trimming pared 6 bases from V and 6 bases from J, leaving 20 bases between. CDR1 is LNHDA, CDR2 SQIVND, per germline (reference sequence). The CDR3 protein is CASRGKSGLSAGELFF. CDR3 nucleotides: TGTGCCAGTAGAGGCAAGTCAGGGTTAAGCGCCGGGGAGCTGTTTTTT.

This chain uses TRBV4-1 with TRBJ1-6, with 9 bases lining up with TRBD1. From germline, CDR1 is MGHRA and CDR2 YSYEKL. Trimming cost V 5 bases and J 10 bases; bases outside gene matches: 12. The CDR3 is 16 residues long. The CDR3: CASSLIRGQGSSPLHF. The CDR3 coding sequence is TGCGCCAGCAGCTTGATAAGGGGACAGGGATCGTCACCCCTCCACTTT.

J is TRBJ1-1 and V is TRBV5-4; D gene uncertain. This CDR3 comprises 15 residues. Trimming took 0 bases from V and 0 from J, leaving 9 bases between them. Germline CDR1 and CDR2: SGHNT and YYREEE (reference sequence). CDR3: CASSLVGRMNTEAFF. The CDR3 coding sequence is TGTGCCAGCAGCTTGGTCGGCAGGATGAACACTGAAGCTTTCTTT. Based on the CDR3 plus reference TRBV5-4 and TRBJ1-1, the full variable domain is ETGVTQSPTHLIKTRGQQVTLRCSSQSGHNTVSWYQQALGQGPQFIFQYYREEENGRGNFPPRFSGLQFPNYSSELNVNALELDDSALYLCASSLVGRMNTEAFFGQGTRLTVV.

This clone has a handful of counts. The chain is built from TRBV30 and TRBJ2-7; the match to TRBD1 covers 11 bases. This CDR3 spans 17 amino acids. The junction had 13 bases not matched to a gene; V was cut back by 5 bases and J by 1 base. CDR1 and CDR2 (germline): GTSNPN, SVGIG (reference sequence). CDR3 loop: CAWVGDRGIQKSYEQYF. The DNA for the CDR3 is TGTGCCTGGGTGGGGGACAGGGGGATCCAAAAATCCTACGAGCAGTACTTC. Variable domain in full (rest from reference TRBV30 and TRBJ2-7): SQTIHQWPATLVQPVGSPLSLECTVEGTSNPNLYWYRQAAGRGLQLLFYSVGIGQISSEVPQNLSASRPQDRQFILSSKKLLLSDSGFYLCAWVGDRGIQKSYEQYFGPGTRLTVT.

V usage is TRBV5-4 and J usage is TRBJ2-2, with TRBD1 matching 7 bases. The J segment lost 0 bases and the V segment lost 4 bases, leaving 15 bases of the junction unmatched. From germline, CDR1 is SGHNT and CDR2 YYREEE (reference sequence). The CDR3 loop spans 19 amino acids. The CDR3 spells CASSGQTQGEGSNTGELFF. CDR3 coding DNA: TGTGCCAGCAGCGGACAGACTCAGGGGGAAGGGTCGAACACCGGGGAGCTGTTTTTT.

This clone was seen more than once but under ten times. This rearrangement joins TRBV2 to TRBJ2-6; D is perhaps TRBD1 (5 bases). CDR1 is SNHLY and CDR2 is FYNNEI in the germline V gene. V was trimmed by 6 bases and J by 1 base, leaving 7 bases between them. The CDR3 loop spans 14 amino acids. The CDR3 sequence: CASSPGSGANVLTF. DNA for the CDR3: TGTGCCAGCAGCCCAGGGTCTGGGGCCAACGTCCTGACTTTC.

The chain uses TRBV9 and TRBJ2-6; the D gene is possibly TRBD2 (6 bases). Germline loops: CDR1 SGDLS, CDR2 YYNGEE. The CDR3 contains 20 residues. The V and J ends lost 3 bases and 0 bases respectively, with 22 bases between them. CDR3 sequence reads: CASSGGATAGGNSGANVLTF. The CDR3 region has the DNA TGTGCCAGCAGCGGAGGGGCCACCGCCGGGGGAAACTCTGGGGCCAACGTCCTGACTTTC.